The entry below describes one TCR beta chain. The antigen it binds to is not known. It has no much larger one-base neighbor in the sample; base qualities were not kept. The data belong to a study of PD-L1 blockade in urothelial cancer (dated by TCRdb to about 2017). Broadly, across the study: All patients started therapy in the mid-2010s and received atezolizumab 1,200 mg intravenously every 3 weeks. About 10 patients reached durable clinical benefit, while some 21 patients did not. In the same patients, whole exome sequencing and RNA sequencing of pretreatment tumors were performed in addition to TCR sequencing. Under 30 patients had pretreatment blood TCR-seq, roughly 25 had at least one posttreatment blood collection, and roughly 25 had tumor TCR-seq. Durable clinical benefit was defined as a progression-free survival longer than 6 months, and TCR features were additionally tested against progression-free survival and overall survival. Patients had an ECOG performance status of 0 or 1 and had received between 0 and 3 prior chemotherapy regimens. About 90% of the roughly 29 patients were males with bladder-origin urothelial cancer, and about 65% of the 29 reported a prior smoking history. An exploratory multi-omic analysis was conducted of the somatic, immune and clinical correlates of response to PD-L1 blockade with atezolizumab in urothelial cancer. Blood samples yielded a median of about 150,000 T cells and 65,000 to 95,000 unique TCRs, with median clonality roughly 0.082. TCR sequencing covered pretreatment tumor samples and matched, serially collected peripheral blood taken before and after atezolizumab treatment. Blood samples were analyzed at two time points: 3 weeks after treatment start (second dose) and 6 weeks after treatment start.

The cohort comprised around 31 patients with locally advanced or metastatic urothelial carcinoma treated at Memorial Sloan Kettering on a trial protocol. Peripheral blood mononuclear cells were collected pretreatment and during treatment, at between 1 and 8 total time points per patient. The Qiagen DNeasy Blood extraction kit was used to purify genomic DNA from total PBMCs and from tumor samples. PBMCs were collected pretreatment and during treatment, and were isolated and stored as previously described. CDR1 and CDR2 are read off the germline V gene as SGHRS and YFSETQ. From V the trimming removes 4 bases and from J it removes 3 bases, while the gene matches leave 4 bases of the junction unaccounted for. Taken from cysteine to phenylalanine, the CDR3 has 14 residues. Only CDR3 DNA is held: 42 bases, read in frame from base 1. The research as a whole found: Small sample size (n ≈ 27) and many exploratory analyses mean the results are intended to be hypothesis-generating. Improved progression-free and overall survival was found to be associated with pretreatment peripheral blood TCR clonality below the median. At 3 weeks after the start of treatment, tumor-associated TCR clones in peripheral blood had expanded more in patients with durable benefit (n ≈ 20, p = 0.022).

Synthetic TCR analog templates were spiked into each PCR to estimate absolute template abundance from read counts. The immunoSEQ assay was used to amplify TCRbeta CDR3 regions from genomic DNA with bias-controlled V and J gene primers. Rearranged TCRbeta segments were sequenced at approximately 20X coverage. The authors processed their data as follows. Sequencing errors were corrected by clustering, and CDR3s were annotated against IMGT so that V, D and J genes could be assigned. Only productive TCRbeta rearrangements were used in downstream analyses, excluding out-of-frame or stop-codon sequences. Clonality was calculated as one minus the Shannon entropy normalized by the log of the number of unique productive sequences. Fisher's exact test with Benjamini-Hochberg correction, at a threshold of adjusted p below 0.01, was used to find clones that differed between time points or between blood and tumor. TCRdb provides this immuneACCESS table in a form limited to in-frame rearrangements. Some clones are lacking; in checked studies, under half of them reflect an unresolved V gene, and why the rest are absent is not known. The V and J calls and clone size come from that table; D and trimming were worked out from the DNA. Within this sample are about 15,000 clones, with around 87% of them counted one time only. The ten most abundant clones make up approximately 14% of the sample.

The sequencing here drew on PBMCs, taken around atezolizumab (anti-PD-L1) treatment. This chain is built from TRBV5-1 and TRBJ2-5; 9 of the junction bases match TRBD1. The clonotype was recovered from a man aged 65 to 85 with urothelial cancer. In nucleotides, the sequence is TGCGCCAGCAGCGAACAGGGGGCTGAAGAGACCCAGTACTTC. It codes for CASSEQGAEETQYF.